The 18 T cell receptor beta chains below were found in one sample sequenced in a study of blood T cell repertoires in COVID-19. This table comes from immunoSEQ multiplex PCR, and its TCRdb copy is limited to in-frame clones, with some not included. Of about 71,000 clones listed, roughly 80% are singletons. Sequenced: peripheral blood. The receptor source for this set is a man in his 70s with acute or convalescent COVID-19.

The V and J genes are TRBV19 and TRBJ2-3; D is perhaps TRBD2 (6 bases). The germline V gene encodes CDR1 LNHDA and CDR2 SQIVND (reference sequence). Trimming shortened V by 7 bases and J by 3 bases, and 14 bases separated the two germline ends. This CDR3 has 14 amino acids. The CDR3 coding sequence is TGTGCCAGTAACCCTCTGGGGGGAACAGATACGCAGTATTTT. The encoded protein is CASNPLGGTDTQYF. The variable domain in full, completed from reference TRBV19 and TRBJ2-3, reads DGGITQSPKYLFRKEGQNVTLSCEQNLNHDAMYWYRQDPGQGLRLIYYSQIVNDFQKGDIAEGYSVSREKKESFPLTVTSAQKNPTAFYLCASNPLGGTDTQYFGPGTRLTVL.

The genes are TRBV18 and TRBJ2-1, with 7 bases matching TRBD1. The CDR3 spans 15 residues. The J segment lost 5 bases and the V segment lost 2 bases, leaving 6 bases of the junction unmatched. Germline CDR1 is KGHSH and CDR2 is LQKENI. DNA for the CDR3: TGTGCCAGCTCACCATACAGGGGACGAGACAATGAGCAGTTCTTC. This gives the protein CASSPYRGRDNEQFF.

The CDR3 DNA reads TGTGCCAGCAGCCAGGACAGCGGGAGGAACACAGATACGCAGTATTTT. Amino acid sequence: CASSQDSGRNTDTQYF. The V call is TRBV3-1 (or the pseudogene TRBV3-2), the J call TRBJ2-3; 9 bases agree with TRBD2. With V trimmed by 3 bases and J by 2 bases, 6 bases remained unmatched. In germline, CDR1 is LGHDT, CDR2 YNNKEL (reference sequence). CDR3 length: 16 residues.

The V and J genes are TRBV19 and TRBJ1-2; 7 bases are a match to TRBD1. The CDR3 covers 13 residues. CDR1 is LNHDA and CDR2 is SQIVND in the germline V gene (reference sequence). The CDR3 DNA sequence: TGTGCAACAGGGGCTAAACGAGGCAGTGGCTACACCTTC. Protein product: CATGAKRGSGYTF.

The genes are TRBV5-1 and TRBJ1-1, with no clear D. V was trimmed by 4 bases and J by 5 bases, leaving 12 bases between them. The germline gives CDR1 SGHRS, CDR2 YFSETQ. CDR3 length: 13 amino acids. CDR3: CASSIDQVTEAFF. CDR3 DNA sequence: TGCGCCAGCAGCATAGATCAGGTAACTGAAGCTTTCTTT.

In DNA form, the CDR3 reads TGTGCCAGCAGCCCGGACAGCTACGAGCAGTACTTC. It translates to CASSPDSYEQYF. The chain uses TRBV3-1 (or the pseudogene TRBV3-2) and TRBJ2-7; possible D gene TRBD1, 6 bases. This CDR3 contains 12 residues. Germline V gives CDR1 LGHDT, CDR2 YNNKEL (reference sequence). The V gene lost 4 bases and the J gene lost 3 bases, with 7 bases spanning the gap.

The chain employs TRBV27 and TRBJ1-2; tentative D call: TRBD1 (6 bases). V lost 4 bases, J lost 5 bases, and 14 bases lay in between. Germline V gene data show CDR1 as MNHEY and CDR2 as SMNVEV (reference sequence). The CDR3 is 14 residues long. The CDR3 loop reads CASSSSGQTYGYTF. CDR3 DNA: TGTGCCAGCAGTTCGTCCGGACAGACTTATGGCTACACCTTC.

The chain has TRBV15 and TRBJ2-1; perhaps TRBD2 as D (5 bases). V lost 3 bases and J lost 9, with 18 bases in between. Germline V gives CDR1 LNHNV, CDR2 YYDKDF (reference sequence). The CDR3 covers 15 residues. The CDR3 nucleotides are TGTGCCACCAGCAGCGATCAGCGGTCTGGCGGTGAGCAGTTCTTC. It is translated as CATSSDQRSGGEQFF.

The V and J genes are TRBV2 and TRBJ2-1; TRBD2 agrees at 12 bases. Germline assignment: CDR1 SNHLY and CDR2 FYNNEI. Trimming at V came to 6 bases and at J to 7 bases, leaving 7 bases not matched to a gene. There are 15 residues in the CDR3. This chain's CDR3 is CASRKLAGGSNEQFF. The CDR3 DNA follows: TGTGCCAGCAGGAAACTAGCGGGAGGTTCGAATGAGCAGTTCTTC.

The chain couples TRBV19 to TRBJ2-3, with no clear D. Germline loops: CDR1 LNHDA, CDR2 SQIVND (reference sequence). The CDR3 has 16 residues. Trimming took off 5 bases at V and 0 bases at J, with 15 bases between the two ends. The DNA for the CDR3 is TGTGCCAGTAGTGGAGACTGGTCGCCTAGCACAGATACGCAGTATTTT. It translates to CASSGDWSPSTDTQYF.

The V call is TRBV6-1, the J call TRBJ1-2; 7 bases are a match to TRBD1. Germline loops: CDR1 MNHNS, CDR2 SASEGT. The CDR3 sequence is 17 residues long. Unmatched junction bases numbered 11, after V lost 1 base and J lost 3 bases. The CDR3 sequence is CASSEGGQVGVYYGYTF. As DNA, the CDR3 is TGTGCCAGCAGTGAAGGAGGACAGGTGGGGGTTTACTATGGCTACACCTTC.

The gene calls are TRBV7-9 and TRBJ2-2; no clear D gene. CDR3 size: 14 residues. The germline V gene has CDR1 SEHNR and CDR2 FQNEAQ (reference sequence). Deletions cut 2 bases from V and 1 base from J, with 5 bases between. This chain's CDR3 is CASSLRQNTGELFF. The DNA for the CDR3 is TGTGCCAGCAGCTTAAGACAGAACACCGGGGAGCTGTTTTTT.

The V and J genes are TRBV2 and TRBJ2-5; no firm D call. V lost 2 bases to trimming and J lost 2 bases, with 9 bases between them. From germline, CDR1 is SNHLY and CDR2 FYNNEI. This CDR3 is 14 amino acids long. CDR3 nucleotide sequence: TGTGCCAGCAGTGAATTCACCGGTCAAGAGACCCAGTACTTC. Translating gives CASSEFTGQETQYF.

This clone appeared a single time. The chain joins TRBV30 to TRBJ1-2; D is uncertain. The germline CDR1 and CDR2 sequences are GTSNPN and SVGIG (reference sequence). The CDR3 contains 16 residues. Trimming cost V 3 bases and J 4 bases, with 21 bases left between them. Written as DNA, the CDR3 is TGTGCCTGGAGATCAGGTACCCAGGAGGGTCTCTATGGCTACACCTTC. Translated, it gives CAWRSGTQEGLYGYTF.

This chain links TRBV19 with TRBJ1-1; 7 positions agree with TRBD1. Germline V CDR1 and CDR2: LNHDA, SQIVND (reference sequence). The CDR3 is made up of 20 amino acids. With 7 bases clipped from V and 1 base from J, the junction kept 24 bases outside the gene matches. The CDR3, as DNA: TGTGCCAGTACTAAGGGGGCAATTTGGGTCCGAATCACCAAGAACACTGAAGCTTTCTTT. Its translation is CASTKGAIWVRITKNTEAFF.

The V call is TRBV9, the J call TRBJ1-3; 7 bases map to TRBD1. The trim removed 5 bases at V and 7 bases at J, leaving 0 bases unmatched. Germline V gene data show CDR1 as SGDLS and CDR2 as YYNGEE. This CDR3 is built from 11 residues. CDR3 sequence: CASRTGNTIYF. The CDR3 nucleotides are TGTGCCAGCAGGACAGGGAACACCATATATTTT.

This rearrangement joins TRBV9 to TRBJ1-3; possibly TRBD1 for D (6 bases). V shed 3 bases and J shed 4 bases, with 14 bases lying between them. In germline, CDR1 is SGDLS, CDR2 YYNGEE. There are 15 residues in the CDR3. This CDR3 is CASSENRGSGNTIYF. In DNA, the CDR3 is TGTGCCAGCAGCGAGAATAGGGGGTCGGGAAACACCATATATTTT.

V is TRBV15 and J is TRBJ2-4; D uncertain. Germline lookup yields CDR1 LNHNV and CDR2 YYDKDF (reference sequence). V lost 1 base, J lost 0 bases, and 4 bases lay in between. This CDR3 region has 14 residues. The DNA of the CDR3 is TGTGCCACCAGCAGAGGACTAGCCAAAAACATTCAGTACTTC. It specifies CATSRGLAKNIQYF.